These T cell receptor beta chains were read from a single sample in a study of blood T cell repertoires in COVID-19. Generated by immunoSEQ multiplex PCR, the TCRdb table keeps only in-frame clones and is missing some. The sample lists more than 95,000 clones; 82% were seen once. The sample consisted of peripheral blood. The receptors were sampled from a man aged 55-75 years with acute or convalescent COVID-19. The CDR3 runs from the conserved cysteine through the conserved F or W. A D gene is named only where the DNA matches it firmly. Rows give clone size only sometimes, using once, few, many, or a class for an expanded clone.

>.|TRBJ2-5|.|TRBV4-1
CASSQKPGTQQETQYF
TGCGCCAGCAGCCAAAAACCGGGGACACAGCAAGAGACCCAGTACTTC
>.|TRBJ1-5|.|TRBV28
CASRGPLDPQHF
TGTGCCAGCCGGGGTCCCCTTGACCCCCAGCATTTT
>TRBD2|TRBJ2-1|.|TRBV19
CASSIGRLAGTSSYNEQFF
TGTGCCAGTAGTATAGGCAGACTAGCGGGAACTAGCTCCTACAATGAGCAGTTCTTC
>.|TRBJ1-1|.|TRBV11-1
CASSLDSWNTEAFF
TGTGCCAGCAGCTTGGACAGTTGGAACACTGAAGCTTTCTTT
>TRBD2|TRBJ2-3|.|TRBV10-3
CAISGGLASTDTQYF
TGTGCCATCAGTGGGGGACTAGCGAGCACAGATACGCAGTATTTT
>TRBD1|TRBJ2-3|.|TRBV5-1
CASSLGGGRADTQYF
TGCGCCAGCAGCTTGGGAGGGGGCCGGGCAGATACGCAGTATTTT
>.|TRBJ2-7|.|TRBV5-6
CASSLTPTGTYEQYF
TGTGCCAGCAGCTTGACCCCGACAGGTACCTACGAGCAGTACTTC
>.|TRBJ2-3|.|TRBV2
CASRTSTDTQYF
TGTGCCAGCAGAACTAGCACAGATACGCAGTATTTT
>.|TRBJ1-5|.|TRBV5-1
CASSTQGPYSNQPQHF
TGCGCCAGCAGTACACAGGGACCTTATAGCAATCAGCCCCAGCATTTT
>.|TRBJ1-1|few|TRBV5-6
CASSLTRNTEAFF
TGTGCCAGCAGCCTGACTAGGAACACTGAAGCTTTCTTT
>.|TRBJ1-2|.|TRBV4-3
CASSQVEGRGGYTF
TGCGCCAGCAGCCAAGTCGAAGGAAGAGGTGGCTACACCTTC
>.|TRBJ1-1|.|TRBV7-3
CASSLPGNTEAFF
TGTGCCAGCAGCTTACCAGGAAACACTGAAGCTTTCTTT
>.|TRBJ2-7|.|TRBV28
CASREGPTYEQYF
TGTGCCAGCAGGGAGGGCCCTACCTACGAGCAGTACTTC
>TRBD1|TRBJ1-5|.|TRBV19
CATQGITGGRSTQHF
TGTGCCACCCAAGGGATAACAGGGGGAAGGTCGACCCAGCATTTT
>.|TRBJ2-2|.|TRBV12-3/TRBV12-4
CASSVNTGELFF
TGTGCCAGCAGCGTCAACACCGGGGAGCTGTTTTTT
>.|TRBJ2-1|few|TRBV2
CASQGYNEQFF
TGTGCCAGCCAGGGATACAATGAGCAGTTCTTC
>.|TRBJ1-6|.|TRBV18
CASSSQAGVESPLHF
TGTGCCAGCTCATCGCAAGCAGGGGTGGAATCACCCCTCCACTTT
>.|TRBJ2-1|.|TRBV5-1
CASSLVASAYNEQFF
TGCGCCAGCAGCTTGGTCGCTAGCGCCTACAATGAGCAGTTCTTC
>TRBD1|TRBJ2-1|.|TRBV19
CASSIGGQGAYNEQFF
TGTGCCAGTAGTATCGGGGGACAGGGGGCGTACAATGAGCAGTTCTTC
>TRBD2|TRBJ2-5|.|TRBV18
CASSPGLAGLSTQYF
TGTGCCAGCTCACCAGGACTAGCGGGGCTATCGACCCAGTACTTC
>.|TRBJ2-5|.|TRBV28
CASSFPPAGNGETQYF
TGTGCCAGCAGTTTCCCTCCGGCGGGGAATGGAGAGACCCAGTACTTC
>.|TRBJ2-3|.|TRBV3-1/TRBV3-2
CASSLLGGGHQDTQYF
TGTGCCAGCAGCCTCCTGGGCGGGGGCCACCAAGATACGCAGTATTTT
>.|TRBJ2-2|.|TRBV11-2
CASSFEQLNTGELFF
TGTGCCAGCAGCTTTGAACAGTTGAACACCGGGGAGCTGTTTTTT
>TRBD1|TRBJ1-2|few|TRBV5-1
CASSLEQGGGYTF
TGCGCCAGCAGCTTGGAACAGGGGGGAGGCTACACCTTC
>.|TRBJ1-6|.|TRBV6-1
CASSEAHRDNSPLHF
TGTGCCAGCAGTGAAGCGCACAGGGATAATTCACCCCTCCACTTT
>TRBD1|TRBJ2-7|.|TRBV6-2/TRBV6-3
CASSTRDRGPFLVEQYF
TGTGCCAGCAGTACCCGGGACAGGGGGCCCTTCTTGGTCGAGCAGTACTTC
>TRBD2|TRBJ2-1|.|TRBV25-1
CASSEPSGRAIGNEQFF
TGTGCCAGCAGTGAACCTTCGGGGAGGGCTATAGGCAATGAGCAGTTCTTC
>.|TRBJ1-1|.|TRBV9
CASSPQSGLLTEAFF
TGTGCCAGCAGCCCCCAGTCAGGGCTCCTAACTGAAGCTTTCTTT
>TRBD2|TRBJ2-7|.|TRBV4-2
CASSQEAGLEQYF
TGTGCCAGCAGCCAAGAAGCGGGACTCGAGCAGTACTTC
>.|TRBJ1-1|once|TRBV13
CASSQDSGNTEAFF
TGTGCCAGCAGCCAGGACAGTGGGAACACTGAAGCTTTCTTT
>TRBD2|TRBJ2-1|.|TRBV10-3
CAIREAGADEQFF
TGTGCCATCAGAGAAGCGGGAGCTGATGAGCAGTTCTTC
>.|TRBJ2-1|once|TRBV11-3
CASSLGQGYNEQFF
TGTGCCAGCAGCTTAGGGCAGGGGTACAATGAGCAGTTCTTC
>.|TRBJ2-5|.|TRBV9
CASSVGGDRQGTQYF
TGTGCCAGCAGCGTAGGGGGGGATAGACAAGGGACCCAGTACTTC
>TRBD2|TRBJ2-3|.|TRBV5-4
CASSSRGGDTDTQYF
TGTGCCAGCAGCTCTCGGGGGGGAGACACAGATACGCAGTATTTT
>.|TRBJ1-5|.|TRBV5-5
CASSLEPFQPQHF
TGTGCCAGCAGCTTGGAGCCATTTCAGCCCCAGCATTTT
>TRBD1|TRBJ1-2|.|TRBV5-1
CASSHLGTGDGYTF
TGCGCCAGCAGCCACCTTGGGACAGGGGACGGCTACACCTTC
>.|TRBJ1-2|.|TRBV5-1
CASSDSYGYTF
TGCGCCAGCTCTGACAGCTATGGCTACACCTTC
>TRBD2|TRBJ2-2|.|TRBV4-1
CASSQEGAGVNTGELFF
TGCGCCAGCAGCCAAGAGGGAGCGGGGGTAAACACCGGGGAGCTGTTTTTT
>.|TRBJ2-3|few|TRBV10-1
CASKSAGDTQYF
TGCGCCAGCAAATCTGCGGGAGATACGCAGTATTTT
>.|TRBJ1-1|few|TRBV20-1
CRADRNTEAFF
TGCAGGGCGGACAGGAACACTGAAGCTTTCTTT
>.|TRBJ1-6|.|TRBV7-2
CASSLNSQGSNSPLHF
TGTGCCAGCAGCTTAAACAGCCAGGGCAGTAATTCACCCCTCCACTTT
>.|TRBJ1-5|few|TRBV21-1
CASSKKGLQHF
TGTGCCAGCAGCAAAAAGGGGTTACAGCATTTT
>.|TRBJ2-1|.|TRBV6-5
CASSSGELGNNEQFF
TGTGCCAGCAGTTCAGGGGAACTTGGCAACAATGAGCAGTTCTTC
>.|TRBJ2-5|.|TRBV4-1
CASSQEDGTFETQYF
TGCGCCAGCAGCCAAGAAGACGGGACTTTTGAGACCCAGTACTTC
>.|TRBJ2-7|.|TRBV2
CASALSIYEQYF
TGTGCCAGCGCACTAAGTATCTACGAGCAGTACTTC
>TRBD2|TRBJ2-7|.|TRBV25-1
CASSTSARPYEQYF
TGTGCCAGCAGTACTAGCGCCCGACCCTACGAGCAGTACTTC
>.|TRBJ1-1|.|TRBV6-1
CASRETGLARDTEAFF
TGTGCCAGCAGGGAAACAGGGTTAGCTAGAGACACTGAAGCTTTCTTT
>TRBD2|TRBJ2-1|.|TRBV2
CAIFSGRAGNEQFF
TGTGCCATCTTTAGCGGGAGGGCCGGCAATGAGCAGTTCTTC
>.|TRBJ1-2|.|TRBV7-2
CASSAMEGLGGYTF
TGTGCCAGCAGCGCCATGGAGGGGCTCGGTGGCTACACCTTC
>TRBD2|TRBJ2-1|.|TRBV7-2
CASRGGRDNEQFF
TGTGCCAGCAGGGGCGGGAGAGACAATGAGCAGTTCTTC